This T cell receptor (beta chain) was profiled in a study of blood T cell repertoires in COVID-19. Study details: COVID-19 samples, acute and convalescent, were from the United States, Italy and Spain. Nucleic acid was either cDNA or gDNA, and it came from T cells, B-cell-depleted T cells, or PBMCs.

V was trimmed by 0 bases and J by 0 bases, leaving 10 bases between them. CDR3 length equals 16 residues. Germline CDR1 MRHNA, CDR2 SNTAGT. Original data processing: For nucleated cells, counts were estimated from reference gene primer amplification. Method: immunoSEQ multiplex PCR; TCRdb's copy keeps in-frame clones and lacks some. Clone size and the V and J calls come from that table; the DNA yielded D and trimming. The data hold roughly 110,000 clones, with 88% observed a single time. This sequence was found in a man between 50 and 59 years old with active or convalescent COVID-19. The sequenced sample consisted of peripheral blood. The chain links TRBV6-4 to TRBJ2-3, with a tentative D call TRBD2 (5 bases). The CDR3 reads CASSDSSGPSTDTQYF. In DNA form, the CDR3 reads TGTGCCAGCAGTGACTCAAGCGGCCCGAGCACAGATACGCAGTATTTT.